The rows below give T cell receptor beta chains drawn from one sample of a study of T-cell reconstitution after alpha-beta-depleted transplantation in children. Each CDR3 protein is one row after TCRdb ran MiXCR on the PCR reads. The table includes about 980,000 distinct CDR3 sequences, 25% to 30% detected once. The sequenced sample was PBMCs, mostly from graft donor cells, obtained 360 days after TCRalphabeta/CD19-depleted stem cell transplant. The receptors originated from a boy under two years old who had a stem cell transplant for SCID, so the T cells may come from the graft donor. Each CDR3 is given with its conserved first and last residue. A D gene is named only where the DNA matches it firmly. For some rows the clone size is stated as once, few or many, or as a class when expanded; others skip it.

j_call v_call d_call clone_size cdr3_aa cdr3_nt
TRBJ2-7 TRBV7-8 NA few CASSLRDPTYEQYF TGTGCCAGCAGCTTACGGGACCCTACCTACGAGCAGTACTTC
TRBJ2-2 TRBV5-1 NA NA CASSFRPTEFPTGELFF TGCGCCAGCAGCTTTCGCCCGACAGAATTCCCCACCGGGGAGCTGTTTTTT
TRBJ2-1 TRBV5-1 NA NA CASSQGYGDYEQFF TGCGCCAGCAGCCAGGGGTACGGGGACTATGAGCAGTTCTTC
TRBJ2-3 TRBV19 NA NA CASSNWRSSTDTQYF TGTGCCAGTAGTAATTGGCGGAGTAGCACAGATACGCAGTATTTT
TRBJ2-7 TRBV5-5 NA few CASSLALEPYYEQYF TGTGCCAGCAGCTTGGCCTTGGAACCCTACTACGAGCAGTACTTC
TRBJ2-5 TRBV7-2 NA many CASTSGQASYQETQYF TGTGCCAGCACCTCAGGACAAGCATCGTACCAAGAGACCCAGTACTTC
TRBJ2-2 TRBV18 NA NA CASSIAPAQLPGELFF TGTGCCAGCTCTATCGCACCGGCACAGTTGCCCGGGGAGCTGTTTTTT
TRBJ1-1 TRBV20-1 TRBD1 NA CSASPGQLNTEAFF TGCAGTGCTAGCCCGGGACAGTTGAACACTGAAGCTTTCTTT
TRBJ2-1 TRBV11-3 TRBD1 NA CASSLFEGADEQFF TGTGCCAGCAGCCTTTTCGAGGGGGCGGATGAGCAGTTCTTC
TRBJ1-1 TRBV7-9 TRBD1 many CASSTVKQGEAFF TGTGCCAGCAGCACCGTAAAACAGGGGGAAGCTTTCTTT
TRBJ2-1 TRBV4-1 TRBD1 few CASSQFAGQGALYYNEQFF TGCGCCAGCAGCCAATTTGCGGGACAGGGGGCATTATACTACAATGAGCAGTTCTTC
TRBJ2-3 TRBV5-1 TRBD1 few CASSLAATGFTDTQYF TGCGCCAGCAGCTTGGCCGCGACAGGGTTCACAGATACGCAGTATTTT
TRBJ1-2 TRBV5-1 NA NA CASSLGTPRNYGYTF TGCGCCAGCAGCTTAGGGACACCCCGCAACTATGGCTACACCTTC
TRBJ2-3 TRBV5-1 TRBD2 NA CASSPVAGADTQYF TGCGCCAGCAGCCCTGTAGCGGGCGCAGATACGCAGTATTTT
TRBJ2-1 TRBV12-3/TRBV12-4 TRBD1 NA CASSTRGTGDNEQFF TGTGCCAGCAGTACTCGCGGGACAGGGGATAATGAGCAGTTCTTC
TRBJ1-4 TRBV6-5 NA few CASSPSLQEASNEKLFF TGTGCCAGCAGCCCTTCACTACAGGAGGCTTCCAATGAAAAACTGTTTTTT
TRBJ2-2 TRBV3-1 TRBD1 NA CASSYSRRGLNTGELFF TGTGCCAGCAGCTATTCCCGCAGGGGGCTGAACACCGGGGAGCTGTTTTTT
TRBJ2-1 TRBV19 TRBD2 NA CASSIGGGSGAVSYNEQFF TGTGCCAGTAGTATAGGGGGGGGTAGCGGGGCCGTTTCCTACAATGAGCAGTTCTTC
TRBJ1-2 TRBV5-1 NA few CASSPEAPRYGYTF TGCGCCAGCAGCCCTGAGGCCCCGAGATATGGCTACACCTTC
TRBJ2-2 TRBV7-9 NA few CASSFSTDSTGELFF TGTGCCAGCAGCTTTAGCACGGACTCCACCGGGGAGCTGTTTTTT
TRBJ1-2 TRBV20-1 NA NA CSASGERGYGYTF TGCAGTGCTAGTGGAGAGCGGGGCTATGGCTACACCTTC
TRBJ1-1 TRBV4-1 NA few CASSSDPRNTEAFF TGCGCCAGCTCATCGGACCCTAGGAACACTGAAGCTTTCTTT
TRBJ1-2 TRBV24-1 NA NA CATSDSHPNYGYTF TGTGCCACCAGTGACTCACATCCTAACTATGGCTACACCTTC
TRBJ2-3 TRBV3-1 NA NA CASSQDPSYGTDTQYF TGTGCCAGCAGCCAAGACCCGTCGTATGGCACAGATACGCAGTATTTT
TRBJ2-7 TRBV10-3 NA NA CAISQSASRSSYEQYF TGTGCCATCTCCCAATCGGCTAGCCGGAGCTCCTACGAGCAGTACTTC
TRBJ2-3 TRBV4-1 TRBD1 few CASSPRTGRDTQYF TGCGCCAGCAGCCCGCGGACAGGGAGAGATACGCAGTATTTT
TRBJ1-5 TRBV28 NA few CASRISNQPQHF TGTGCCAGCAGAATCAGTAATCAGCCCCAGCATTTT